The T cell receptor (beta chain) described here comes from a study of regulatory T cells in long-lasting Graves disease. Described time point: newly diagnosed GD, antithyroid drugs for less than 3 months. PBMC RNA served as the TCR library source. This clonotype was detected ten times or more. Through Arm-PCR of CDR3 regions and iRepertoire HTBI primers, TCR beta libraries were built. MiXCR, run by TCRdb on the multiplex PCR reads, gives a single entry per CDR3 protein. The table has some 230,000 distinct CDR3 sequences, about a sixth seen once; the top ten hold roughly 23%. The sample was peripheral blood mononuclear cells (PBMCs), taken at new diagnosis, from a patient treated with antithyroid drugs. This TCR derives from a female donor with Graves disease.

For the CDR3, the DNA is TGTGCCAGCAGAGAGCAGGGGGGATTGGGATACACTGAAGCTTTCTTT. It is translated as CASREQGGLGYTEAFF. The V gene is TRBV2, the J gene TRBJ1-1; 7 bases align to TRBD1. Germline values: CDR1 SNHLY, CDR2 FYNNEI. The J segment lost 3 bases and the V segment lost 6 bases, leaving 13 bases of the junction unmatched. CDR3 size: 16 residues.